This entry is about one T cell receptor (beta chain). Its cognate antigen is unknown. Losses at the gene ends were 5 bases for V and 5 bases for J; bases not matched to a gene: 5. There are 13 residues in the CDR3. Germline CDR1 and CDR2: SQVTM and ANQGSEA. The data are from a study of blood T cells in healthy people across ages. Study-wide context: Per two T cells, template switching captured roughly one barcoded beta molecule.

Alongside a J-beta primer mix, a sample-barcoded 5' primer served in a second PCR lasting about 7 to 12 cycles. TCRdb analysed the 5' RACE reads with MiXCR anew, one entry per CDR3 protein. The sample contains about 680,000 distinct CDR3 sequences, about 52% of which appear only once. General study points: Changes seen in expanded clonotypes were possibly confounded by donor CMV status left unknown. The long-lived group displayed more naive CD4+ cells, plus higher diversity, than the aged donors did.

The TCR sequence derives from a woman in her fifties or sixties in good health. The chain uses TRBV29-1 and TRBJ2-1, with 8 nucleotides matching TRBD1. The sequenced sample consisted of blood. The CDR3 region has the DNA TGCAGCGTTCGGACAGGGACCCACAATGAGCAGTTCTTC. It yields the protein CSVRTGTHNEQFF.